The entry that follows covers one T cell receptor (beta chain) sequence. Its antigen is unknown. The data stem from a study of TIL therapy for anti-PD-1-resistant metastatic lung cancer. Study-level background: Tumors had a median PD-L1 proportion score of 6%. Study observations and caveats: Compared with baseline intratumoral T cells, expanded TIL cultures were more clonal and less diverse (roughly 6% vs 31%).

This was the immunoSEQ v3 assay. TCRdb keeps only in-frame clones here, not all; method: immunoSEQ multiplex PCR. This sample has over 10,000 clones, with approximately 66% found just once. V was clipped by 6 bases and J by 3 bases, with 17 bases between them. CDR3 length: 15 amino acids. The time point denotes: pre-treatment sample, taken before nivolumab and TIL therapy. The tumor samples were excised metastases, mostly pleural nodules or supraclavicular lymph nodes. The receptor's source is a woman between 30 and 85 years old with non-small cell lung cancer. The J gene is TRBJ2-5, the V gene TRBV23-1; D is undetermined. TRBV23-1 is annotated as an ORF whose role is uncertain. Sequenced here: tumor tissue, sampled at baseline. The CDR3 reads CASSPIHRLEETQYF. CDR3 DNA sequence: TGCGCCAGCAGCCCAATTCACCGGCTAGAAGAGACCCAGTACTTC.